Listed below are T cell receptor beta chains from one sample, sequenced in a study of CD8+ T cells in alopecia areata. Produced via immunoSEQ multiplex PCR; TCRdb's table is partial and in-frame only. This table has about 120,000 clones, about half appearing once. This sample comprised CD4+ T cells sorted from blood, obtained at week 4, from a patient treated with tofacitinib. The receptor set was obtained from a human donor with alopecia areata. The CDR3 runs from the conserved cysteine through the conserved F or W. Each record gives: clone size, V gene, D gene, J gene, CDR3 protein, CDR3 DNA. The D gene is left open where the match is weak. Clone size is given for some rows only: seen once, a few or many times, or a class if the clone is expanded.

clone_size: .
v_call: TRBV6-6
d_call: .
j_call: TRBJ2-3
cdr3_aa: CASSQGSDTQYF
cdr3_nt: TGTGCCAGCAGTCAGGGTTCAGATACGCAGTATTTT

clone_size: few
v_call: TRBV30
d_call: .
j_call: TRBJ1-2
cdr3_aa: CAWRLDPTYGYTF
cdr3_nt: TGTGCCTGGAGATTAGACCCGACGTATGGCTACACCTTC

clone_size: .
v_call: TRBV30
d_call: .
j_call: TRBJ1-1
cdr3_aa: CALEPGKTEAFF
cdr3_nt: TGTGCCCTTGAGCCCGGGAAAACTGAAGCTTTCTTT

clone_size: few
v_call: TRBV29-1
d_call: .
j_call: TRBJ2-1
cdr3_aa: CSAGGYNEQFF
cdr3_nt: TGCAGCGCCGGGGGATACAATGAGCAGTTCTTC

clone_size: few
v_call: TRBV9
d_call: .
j_call: TRBJ1-2
cdr3_aa: CASSGPPRGGAGYTF
cdr3_nt: TGTGCCAGCAGCGGACCCCCCAGGGGAGGTGCTGGCTACACCTTC

clone_size: .
v_call: TRBV5-1
d_call: .
j_call: TRBJ2-7
cdr3_aa: CASSQTPMGAAGEQYF
cdr3_nt: TGCGCCAGCAGTCAAACCCCGATGGGCGCGGCAGGGGAGCAGTACTTC

clone_size: .
v_call: TRBV30
d_call: .
j_call: TRBJ1-2
cdr3_aa: CAWSRSNYGYTF
cdr3_nt: TGTGCCTGGAGTCGGAGTAACTATGGCTACACCTTC

clone_size: .
v_call: TRBV6-6
d_call: .
j_call: TRBJ2-1
cdr3_aa: CASAPGANEQFF
cdr3_nt: TGTGCCAGCGCCCCGGGGGCGAATGAGCAGTTCTTC

clone_size: .
v_call: TRBV6-1
d_call: .
j_call: TRBJ1-6
cdr3_aa: CASQLVTGSPLHF
cdr3_nt: TGTGCCAGTCAATTAGTAACGGGGTCACCCCTCCACTTT

clone_size: .
v_call: TRBV4-2
d_call: .
j_call: TRBJ2-3
cdr3_aa: CASSQDWLVTDTQYF
cdr3_nt: TGTGCCAGCAGCCAAGACTGGTTAGTCACAGATACGCAGTATTTT

clone_size: .
v_call: TRBV5-4
d_call: TRBD2
j_call: TRBJ2-2
cdr3_aa: CASSVGLVPGELFF
cdr3_nt: TGTGCCAGCAGCGTGGGACTAGTCCCCGGGGAGCTGTTTTTT